This TCR beta chain appears in the sequencing data of a study of blood T cell repertoires in COVID-19. The repertoire was sequenced with immunoSEQ multiplex PCR; TCRdb's copy has only in-frame clones and lacks some. The sample lists around 500,000 clones, more than 75% occurring once. Participants, roughly 18 to 90 years old, spanned 24 US areas. Clinical history as reported by participants underpinned cohort assignment. Recovery among Cohort 3 donors was established by two negative PCRs, clearance, or symptom resolution. This clone was observed a handful of times. The receptor was derived from a woman in her thirties or forties who had recovered from COVID-19. Sequenced material: PBMCs or T cells enriched from blood (not recorded which).

The CDR3 reads CASRLAGNTIYF. CDR3 nucleotides: TGTGCCAGCAGGCTAGCTGGAAACACCATATATTTT. The rearrangement joins TRBV12-3 or TRBV12-4 to TRBJ1-3; D unclear. The CDR3 consists of 12 residues. V lost 6 bases and J lost 2, with 5 bases in between.